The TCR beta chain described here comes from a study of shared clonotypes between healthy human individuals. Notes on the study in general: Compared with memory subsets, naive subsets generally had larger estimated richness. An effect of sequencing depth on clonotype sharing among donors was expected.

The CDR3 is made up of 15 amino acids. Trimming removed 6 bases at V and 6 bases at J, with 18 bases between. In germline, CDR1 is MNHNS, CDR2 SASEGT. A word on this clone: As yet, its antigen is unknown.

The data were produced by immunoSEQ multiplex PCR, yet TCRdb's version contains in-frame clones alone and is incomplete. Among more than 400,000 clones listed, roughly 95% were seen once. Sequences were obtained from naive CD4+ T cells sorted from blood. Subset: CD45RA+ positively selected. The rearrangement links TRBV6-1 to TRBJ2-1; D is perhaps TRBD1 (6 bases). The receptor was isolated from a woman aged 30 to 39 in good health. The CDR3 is CASRRGHGLSNEQFF. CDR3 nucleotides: TGTGCCAGCAGGAGGGGACACGGGCTATCCAATGAGCAGTTCTTC.